These 4 T cell receptor beta chains came from one sample sequenced in a study of radiotherapy plus CTLA-4 blockade in lung cancer. The table came from immunoSEQ multiplex PCR; TCRdb's copy has only in-frame clones and leaves some out. Here the sample spans 80,000 to 95,000 clones, about four fifths being singletons. Sample: peripheral blood, taken from a patient treated with radiotherapy plus ipilimumab. The origin of the receptors is a human donor with non-small cell lung cancer who had stable disease on radiotherapy plus ipilimumab.

The rearrangement links TRBV15 to TRBJ1-1, with D uncertain. V lost 1 base, J lost 4 bases, and 7 bases lay in between. CDR3 length equals 13 residues. CDR1 LNHNV and CDR2 YYDKDF come from the germline V gene (reference sequence). The chain's CDR3 is CATSRGSGTEAFF. The CDR3 DNA sequence: TGTGCCACCAGCAGAGGATCCGGCACTGAAGCTTTCTTT.

This chain's CDR3 is CASSRGTSGRRYEQYF. The CDR3 bases are TGTGCCAGCAGCCGGGGGACTAGCGGGAGGAGATACGAGCAGTACTTC. This chain joins TRBV14 and TRBJ2-7, with 15 bases aligning to TRBD2. Germline V gene data show CDR1 as SGHDN and CDR2 as FVKESK. The CDR3 has 16 amino acids. The V and J ends lost 4 bases and 4 bases, in that order; junction bases with no gene match: 5.

This clone is medium-sized by share. This chain links TRBV5-1 with TRBJ2-7, with 13 nucleotides matching TRBD2. The V gene's germline CDR1 is SGHRS and CDR2 YFSETQ. The CDR3 has 16 amino acids. J gave up 1 base and V 4 bases, and 5 bases lay outside the gene matches. The CDR3, as DNA: TGCGCCAGCAGCCCCGGGACTAGCGGGGCTTCCTACGAGCAGTACTTC. It is translated as CASSPGTSGASYEQYF.

As to this clone: One end of the junction fails to match germline, which may point to a read error. The V gene is TRBV4-2, the J gene TRBJ2-2; 7 nucleotides line up with TRBD1. The germline V gene has CDR1 LGHNA and CDR2 YNFKEQ. CDR3 length: 15 amino acids. This CDR3 reads CASSQAGGFTGELFF. Written as DNA, the CDR3 is TGTGCCAGCAGTCAAGCAGGGGGTTTCACCGGGGAGCTGTTTTTT.